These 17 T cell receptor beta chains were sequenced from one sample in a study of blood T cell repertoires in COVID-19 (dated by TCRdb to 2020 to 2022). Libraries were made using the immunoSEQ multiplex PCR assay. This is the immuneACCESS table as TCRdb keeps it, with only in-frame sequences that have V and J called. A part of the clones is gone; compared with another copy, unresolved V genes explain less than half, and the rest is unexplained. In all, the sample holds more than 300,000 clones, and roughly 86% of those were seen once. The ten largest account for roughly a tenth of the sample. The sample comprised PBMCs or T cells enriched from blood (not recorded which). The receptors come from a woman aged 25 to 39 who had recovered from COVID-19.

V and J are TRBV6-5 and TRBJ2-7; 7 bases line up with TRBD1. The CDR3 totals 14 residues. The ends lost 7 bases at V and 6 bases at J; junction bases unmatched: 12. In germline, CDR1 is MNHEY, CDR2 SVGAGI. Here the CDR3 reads CASTTTITGVEQYF. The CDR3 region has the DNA TGTGCCAGCACCACTACTATAACAGGGGTCGAGCAGTACTTC.

CDR3 sequence reads: CASSYATGGRSYEQYF. The DNA of the CDR3 is TGTGCCAGCAGCTATGCTACAGGGGGCAGGTCCTACGAGCAGTACTTC. This sequence joins TRBV7-9 and TRBJ2-7, with 9 bases fitting TRBD1. Germline assignment: CDR1 SEHNR and CDR2 FQNEAQ (reference sequence). The V segment lost 4 bases and the J segment 1 base; nucleotides outside the gene matches: 8. There are 16 residues in the CDR3.

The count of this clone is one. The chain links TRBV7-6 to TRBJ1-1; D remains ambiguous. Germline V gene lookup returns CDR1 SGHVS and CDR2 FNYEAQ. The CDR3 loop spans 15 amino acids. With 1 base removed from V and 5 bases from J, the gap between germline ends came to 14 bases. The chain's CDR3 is CASSLDPGPQTEAFF. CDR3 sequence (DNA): TGTGCCAGCAGCTTAGACCCAGGTCCTCAAACTGAAGCTTTCTTT.

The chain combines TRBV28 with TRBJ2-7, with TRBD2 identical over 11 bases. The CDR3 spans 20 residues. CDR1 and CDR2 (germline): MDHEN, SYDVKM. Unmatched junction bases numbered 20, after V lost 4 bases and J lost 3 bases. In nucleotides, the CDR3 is TGTGCCAGCAGTTCTATTTTCGGCCGTTTTCTAGCGGGAGGACACTACGAGCAGTACTTC. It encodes CASSSIFGRFLAGGHYEQYF.

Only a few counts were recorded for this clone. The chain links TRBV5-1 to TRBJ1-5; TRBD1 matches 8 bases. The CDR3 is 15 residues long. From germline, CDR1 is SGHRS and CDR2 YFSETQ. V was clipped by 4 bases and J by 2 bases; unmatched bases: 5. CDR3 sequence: CASSLTGEGNQPQHF. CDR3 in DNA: TGCGCCAGCAGCCTGACAGGGGAGGGCAATCAGCCCCAGCATTTT.

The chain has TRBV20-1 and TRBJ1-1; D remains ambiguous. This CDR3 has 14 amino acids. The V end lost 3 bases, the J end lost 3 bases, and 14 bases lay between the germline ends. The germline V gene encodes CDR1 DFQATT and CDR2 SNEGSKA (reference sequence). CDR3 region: CSASRPAADTEAFF. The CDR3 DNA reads TGCAGTGCTAGTCGCCCGGCGGCGGACACTGAAGCTTTCTTT.

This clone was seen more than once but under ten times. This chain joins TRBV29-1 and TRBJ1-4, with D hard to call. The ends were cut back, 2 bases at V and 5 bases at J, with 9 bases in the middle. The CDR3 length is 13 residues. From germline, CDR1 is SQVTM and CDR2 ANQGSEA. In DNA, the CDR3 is TGCAGCGTTGAAAATAGCAGAAATGAAAAACTGTTTTTT. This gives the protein CSVENSRNEKLFF.

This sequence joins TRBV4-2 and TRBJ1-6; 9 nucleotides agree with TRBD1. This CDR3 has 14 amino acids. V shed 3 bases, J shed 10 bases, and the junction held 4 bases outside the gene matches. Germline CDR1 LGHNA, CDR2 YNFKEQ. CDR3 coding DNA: TGTGCCAGCAGCCAGGGGACAGGGATGTCACCCCTCCACTTT. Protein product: CASSQGTGMSPLHF.

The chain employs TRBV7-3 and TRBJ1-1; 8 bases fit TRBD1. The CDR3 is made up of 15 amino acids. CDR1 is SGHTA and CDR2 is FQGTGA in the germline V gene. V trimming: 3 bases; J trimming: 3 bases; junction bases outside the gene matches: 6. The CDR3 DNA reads TGTGCCAGCAGCTTGGCAGGGGGCGGGTACACTGAAGCTTTCTTT. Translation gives CASSLAGGGYTEAFF.

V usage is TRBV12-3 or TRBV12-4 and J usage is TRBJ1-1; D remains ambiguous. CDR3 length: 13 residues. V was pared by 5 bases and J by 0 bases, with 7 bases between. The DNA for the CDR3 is TGTGCCAGCAGTCAAACGGTGAACACTGAAGCTTTCTTT. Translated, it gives CASSQTVNTEAFF.

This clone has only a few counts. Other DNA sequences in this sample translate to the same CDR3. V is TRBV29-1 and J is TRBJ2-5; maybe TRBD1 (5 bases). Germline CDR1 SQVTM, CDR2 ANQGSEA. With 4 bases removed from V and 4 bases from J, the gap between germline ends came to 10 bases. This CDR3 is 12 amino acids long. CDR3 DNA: TGCAGCGTTGGGCAGGGCGGAGAGACCCAGTACTTC. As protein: CSVGQGGETQYF.

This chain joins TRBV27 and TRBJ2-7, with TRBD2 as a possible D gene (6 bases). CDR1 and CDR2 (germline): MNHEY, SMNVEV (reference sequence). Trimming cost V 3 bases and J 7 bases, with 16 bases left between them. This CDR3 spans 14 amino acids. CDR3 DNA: TGTGCCAGCAGTTTCTTCGCGGGATCGGGAGAGCAGTACTTC. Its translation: CASSFFAGSGEQYF.

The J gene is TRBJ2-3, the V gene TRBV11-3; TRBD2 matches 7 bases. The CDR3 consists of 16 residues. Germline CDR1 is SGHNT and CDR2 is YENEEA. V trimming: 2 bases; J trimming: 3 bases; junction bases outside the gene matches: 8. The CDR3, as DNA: TGTGCCAGCAGCTTATATTCCACTAGCGTTACAGATACGCAGTATTTT. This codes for CASSLYSTSVTDTQYF.

CDR3 loop: CASSSAGNTIYF. The CDR3 DNA is TGTGCCAGCAGTTCCGCTGGAAACACCATATATTTT. The rearrangement joins TRBV12-3 or TRBV12-4 to TRBJ1-3; no definite D call. CDR3 length equals 12 residues. V lost 4 bases and J 2 bases, leaving 3 bases between the germline ends.

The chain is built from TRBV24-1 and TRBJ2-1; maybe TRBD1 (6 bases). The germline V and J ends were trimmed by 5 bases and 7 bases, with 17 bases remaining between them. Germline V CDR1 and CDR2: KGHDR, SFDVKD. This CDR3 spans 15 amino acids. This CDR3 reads CATSVSRGGKNEQFF. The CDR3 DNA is TGTGCCACCAGTGTCTCAAGAGGGGGAAAGAATGAGCAGTTCTTC.

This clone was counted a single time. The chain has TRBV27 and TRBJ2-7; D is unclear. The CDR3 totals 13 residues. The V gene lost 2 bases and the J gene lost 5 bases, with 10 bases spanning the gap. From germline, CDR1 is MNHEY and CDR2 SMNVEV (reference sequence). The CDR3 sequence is CASSLNNGDEQYF. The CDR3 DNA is TGTGCCAGCAGTTTAAATAATGGAGACGAGCAGTACTTC.

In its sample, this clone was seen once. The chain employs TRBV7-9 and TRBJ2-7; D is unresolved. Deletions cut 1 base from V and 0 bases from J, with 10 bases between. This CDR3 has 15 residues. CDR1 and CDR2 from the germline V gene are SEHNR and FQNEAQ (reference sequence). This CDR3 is CASSLGKALSYEQYF. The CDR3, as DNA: TGTGCCAGCAGCTTAGGTAAAGCCCTCTCCTACGAGCAGTACTTC.